This TCR beta chain was sequenced in a study of T and B cells in COVID-19 patients. Study-wide context: Recovered patients mostly had mild to moderate COVID-19 managed as outpatients. The study's findings and limits: CD4+, regulatory T cell, CD8+ and sorted SARS-CoV-2-responsive or tetramer+ T cells were not yet sequenced. In COVID-19 patients, T cell receptor beta variable and joining gene use was reportedly strongly skewed.

This clonotype is termed medium-sized. Its specificity is unknown. The germline V gene has CDR1 MNHEY and CDR2 SVGEGT. Trimming shortened V by 5 bases and J by 8 bases, and 9 bases separated the two germline ends. The length of the CDR3 is 11 residues. TRB rearrangements were amplified by multiplex PCR with BIOMED2 TRB-A/B primers. TCRdb called the multiplex PCR reads again in MiXCR, with one record for every CDR3 protein. The sample gives some 4,000 distinct CDR3 sequences, about 24% of which show up once; roughly 29% is in the top ten. From blood, about 250-500 ng of genomic DNA served as TRB template.

The sequence came from a human donor with active COVID-19. The specimen sequenced was blood. The V and J genes are TRBV6-2 or TRBV6-3 and TRBJ1-2, with D uncertain. In nucleotides, the CDR3 is TGTGCCAGCAGTGCCACGTTAGGCTACACCTTC. This encodes CASSATLGYTF.